The rows below give T cell receptor beta chains drawn from one sample of a study of cytomegalovirus exposure and HLA in healthy donors. Using immunoSEQ multiplex PCR, the repertoire was profiled, and TCRdb retains in-frame clones only, with some absent. This listing includes around 74,000 clones. The sequenced sample consisted of PBMCs. These receptors came from a man in his fifties or sixties in good health and CMV-seropositive. Each CDR3 is given with its conserved first and last residue. The D gene is left open where the match is weak.

V	J	D	CDR3	DNA
TRBV30	TRBJ2-2	NA	CAWSPLRAGELFF	TGTGCCTGGAGTCCTCTGAGGGCCGGGGAGCTGTTTTTT
TRBV6-5	TRBJ1-5	NA	CASSYSMEQPQHF	TGTGCCAGCAGTTACTCGATGGAGCAGCCCCAGCATTTT
TRBV9	TRBJ1-2	NA	CASSVGQNGYTF	TGTGCCAGCAGCGTAGGGCAGAATGGCTACACCTTC
TRBV6-6	TRBJ1-4	NA	CASSPRGGREKLFF	TGTGCCAGCAGTCCGCGAGGGGGTAGGGAAAAACTGTTTTTT
TRBV9	TRBJ1-1	NA	CASSAEPGFGTEAFF	TGTGCCAGCAGCGCCGAACCGGGATTCGGCACTGAAGCTTTCTTT
TRBV7-9	TRBJ1-1	TRBD1	CASSLGQGNTEAFF	TGTGCCAGCAGCTTAGGACAGGGGAACACTGAAGCTTTCTTT
TRBV4-1	TRBJ2-3	NA	CASSQGPVPDTQYF	TGCGCCAGCAGCCAAGGCCCAGTCCCGGATACGCAGTATTTT
TRBV2	TRBJ2-3	TRBD1	CASSGDSQGTDTQYF	TGTGCCAGCAGTGGGGACAGTCAAGGCACAGATACGCAGTATTTT
TRBV6-5	TRBJ1-3	NA	CASSLLIGNTIYF	TGTGCCAGCAGTCTCCTAATCGGAAACACCATATATTTT
TRBV5-8	TRBJ1-1	NA	CASSRGLMNTEAFF	TGTGCCAGCAGCCGCGGACTGATGAACACTGAAGCTTTCTTT
TRBV4-1	TRBJ2-5	NA	CASSQDGQGGEETQYF	TGCGCCAGCAGCCAAGATGGACAGGGAGGGGAGGAGACCCAGTACTTC
TRBV23-1	TRBJ2-2	NA	CASSQSESTGELFF	TGCGCCAGCAGTCAATCGGAGAGCACCGGGGAGCTGTTTTTT
TRBV9	TRBJ1-1	NA	CASSVGPNTEAFF	TGTGCCAGCAGCGTAGGGCCTAACACTGAAGCTTTCTTT
TRBV27	TRBJ2-7	TRBD1	CASSSTTLRDRAYEQYF	TGTGCCAGCAGTTCGACTACACTCCGGGACAGGGCCTACGAGCAGTACTTC
TRBV27	TRBJ2-5	NA	CASSLTLVSGGETQYF	TGTGCCAGCAGCCTCACCCTTGTCTCGGGCGGGGAGACCCAGTACTTC
TRBV7-9	TRBJ1-1	NA	CASSLVQMNTEAFF	TGTGCCAGCAGCTTAGTACAGATGAACACTGAAGCTTTCTTT
TRBV5-1	TRBJ1-4	NA	CASSLVGGLTNEKLFF	TGCGCCAGCAGCTTGGTCGGGGGGCTAACTAATGAAAAACTGTTTTTT
TRBV9	TRBJ2-3	NA	CASSSWTASTDTQYF	TGTGCCAGCAGCTCCTGGACAGCAAGCACAGATACGCAGTATTTT
TRBV6-5	TRBJ1-1	TRBD1	CASNPPGGNTEAFF	TGTGCCAGCAATCCCCCAGGGGGGAACACTGAAGCTTTCTTT
TRBV7-9	TRBJ2-5	TRBD2	CASSLGGTSAPPEYF	TGTGCCAGCAGCTTAGGTGGGACTAGCGCCCCACCAGAGTACTTC
TRBV6-4	TRBJ2-1	NA	CASSDSTGGSYNEQFF	TGTGCCAGCAGTGACTCAACAGGAGGGTCCTACAATGAGCAGTTCTTC
TRBV5-1	TRBJ1-6	NA	CASSLGQPIGPLHF	TGCGCCAGCAGCTTGGGACAGCCCATCGGGCCCCTCCACTTT
TRBV12-5	TRBJ1-1	TRBD1	CASGLARDRGLNTEAFF	TGTGCTAGTGGTTTGGCCCGGGACAGGGGACTGAACACTGAAGCTTTCTTT
TRBV5-6	TRBJ2-1	TRBD2	CASSASPGLAGEENEQFF	TGTGCCAGCAGCGCCTCTCCGGGACTAGCGGGAGAAGAGAATGAGCAGTTCTTC
TRBV5-4	TRBJ1-4	NA	CASSLGPGGDEKLFF	TGTGCCAGCAGCTTGGGGCCAGGAGGGGATGAAAAACTGTTTTTT
TRBV2	TRBJ2-6	TRBD1	CASKGQTSGANVLTF	TGTGCCAGCAAGGGACAGACCTCTGGGGCCAACGTCCTGACTTTC
TRBV6-1	TRBJ2-1	TRBD2	CASRASGGAYNEQFF	TGTGCCAGCAGGGCTAGCGGGGGGGCCTACAATGAGCAGTTCTTC
TRBV5-1	TRBJ2-3	NA	CASTDSHRSGTDTQYF	TGCGCCAGCACCGACTCACACCGAAGTGGGACAGATACGCAGTATTTT
TRBV11-2	TRBJ2-5	NA	CASSLDRGDETQYF	TGTGCCAGCAGCTTAGACAGGGGCGATGAGACCCAGTACTTC
TRBV5-1	TRBJ1-1	NA	CASRRGEGLGTEAFF	TGCGCCAGCAGGAGAGGGGAGGGGTTGGGGACTGAAGCTTTCTTT
TRBV5-1	TRBJ1-4	NA	CASSSGDSNEKLFF	TGCGCCAGCAGCTCAGGGGATTCTAATGAAAAACTGTTTTTT
TRBV19	TRBJ1-3	TRBD1	CASSIGQGGNTIYF	TGTGCCAGTAGTATTGGACAGGGTGGAAACACCATATATTTT
TRBV28	TRBJ1-5	NA	CASRGSEAPQHF	TGTGCCAGCAGGGGGTCGGAGGCGCCCCAGCATTTT
TRBV29-1	TRBJ1-1	NA	CSAHPPGHRNTEAFF	TGCAGCGCCCACCCTCCGGGACATAGGAACACTGAAGCTTTCTTT
TRBV7-2	TRBJ1-1	TRBD1	CASISDRYEAFF	TGTGCCAGCATTTCGGACAGGTATGAAGCTTTCTTT
TRBV5-1	TRBJ1-2	TRBD1	CASSLVQGSDGYTF	TGCGCCAGCAGCTTGGTACAGGGGAGTGATGGCTACACCTTC
TRBV19	TRBJ1-2	NA	CASTGRGSYGYTF	TGTGCCAGTACGGGCAGGGGAAGCTATGGCTACACCTTC
TRBV19	TRBJ2-1	TRBD2	CASKSGVSYNEQFF	TGTGCCAGTAAAAGCGGGGTCTCCTACAATGAGCAGTTCTTC
TRBV9	TRBJ2-7	TRBD2	CASSAKREKRNEQYF	TGTGCCAGCAGCGCTAAGCGGGAGAAGAGGAACGAGCAGTACTTC
TRBV11-3	TRBJ2-7	TRBD2	CASSPQRGSSYEQYF	TGTGCCAGCAGCCCCCAGCGGGGTAGCTCCTACGAGCAGTACTTC
TRBV28	TRBJ1-1	NA	CASSFSGTEAFF	TGTGCCAGCAGTTTCTCGGGGACTGAAGCTTTCTTT
TRBV6-5	TRBJ1-2	NA	CASSFRWGDGYTF	TGTGCCAGCAGTTTCCGCTGGGGCGATGGCTACACCTTC
TRBV30	TRBJ2-2	TRBD2	CAWTVGVAGLGELFF	TGTGCCTGGACTGTAGGGGTAGCGGGGCTCGGGGAGCTGTTTTTT
TRBV7-9	TRBJ2-5	NA	CASSPQGGETQYF	TGTGCCAGCAGCCCACAGGGTGGGGAGACCCAGTACTTC
TRBV30	TRBJ1-1	NA	CAWSVEESMNTEAFF	TGTGCCTGGAGTGTGGAGGAGTCCATGAACACTGAAGCTTTCTTT